One sample yielded the 14 T cell receptor beta chains listed below, sequenced in a study of T cell repertoires in cytomegalovirus infection. For these TCRs, the target antigens are not known. TCRdb redid the calling of the reads with MiXCR, one entry per CDR3 protein. The repertoire holds 640,000 or so distinct CDR3 sequences, with approximately 33% as singletons. Material: cultured PBMCs, obtained from culture after CMV antigen stimulation. These receptors all stem from a human donor in good health (CMV status not recorded). Some clones in this sample may be carry-over from other donors' samples.

This clonotype came up many times. V is TRBV7-2 and J is TRBJ2-2, with 11 positions matching TRBD2. Looked up from germline, CDR1 is SGHTA and CDR2 is FQGNSA. This CDR3 is built from 18 residues. The V and J ends lost 1 base and 5 bases, in that order; junction bases with no gene match: 9. Written as DNA, the CDR3 is TGTGCCAGCAGCTTAGTGGTCCTAGCGGGAGGCTGGACCGGGGAGCTGTTTTTT. Translation: CASSLVVLAGGWTGELFF.

V is TRBV10-3 and J is TRBJ2-3; 12 bases are shared with TRBD2. The trim removed 6 bases at V and 3 bases at J, leaving 4 bases unmatched. CDR1 ENHRY and CDR2 SYGVKD come from the germline V gene. CDR3 length: 15 residues. Written as DNA, the CDR3 is TGTGCCATCAGGGACCTAGCGGGGGGGACAGATACGCAGTATTTT. It is translated as CAIRDLAGGTDTQYF.

Written as DNA, the CDR3 is TGTGCCAGCAGCCTACACCCGACTTACACAGATACGCAGTATTTT. Protein: CASSLHPTYTDTQYF. V and J are TRBV5-6 and TRBJ2-3; D unclear. Trimming removed 4 bases at V and 2 bases at J, with 14 bases between. The CDR3 extends over 15 amino acids. Germline CDR1 is SGHDT and CDR2 is YYEEEE.

This clonotype was observed at least ten times. The rearrangement uses TRBV7-2 and TRBJ2-3; TRBD1 agrees at 8 bases. This CDR3 spans 15 amino acids. Germline values: CDR1 SGHTA, CDR2 FQGNSA. J lost 3 bases, V lost 5 bases, and 7 bases had no gene match. The chain's CDR3 is CASSLNGQGTDTQYF. CDR3 nucleotides: TGTGCCAGCAGCCTAAACGGACAGGGTACAGATACGCAGTATTTT. The full variable domain, rest sourced from reference TRBV7-2 and TRBJ2-3, is GAGVSQSPSNKVTEKGKDVELRCDPISGHTALYWYRQSLGQGLEFLIYFQGNSAPDKSGLPSDRFSAERTGGSVSTLTIQRTQQEDSAVYLCASSLNGQGTDTQYFGPGTRLTVL.

The V and J genes are TRBV6-1 and TRBJ2-7, with D hard to call. V lost 0 bases and J 2 bases, leaving 11 bases between the germline ends. The CDR3 is 15 residues long. Germline CDR1 MNHNS, CDR2 SASEGT. CDR3 in amino acids: CASSEANGLPYEQYF. The DNA for the CDR3 is TGTGCCAGCAGTGAAGCGAATGGGCTCCCCTACGAGCAGTACTTC.

The rearrangement joins TRBV6-1 to TRBJ2-1, with D unclear. V was cut by 6 bases and J by 0 bases, with 9 bases left in between. The CDR3 length is 14 residues. Germline V lookup: CDR1 MNHNS, CDR2 SASEGT. CDR3 nucleotides: TGTGCCAGCAGGTCCTACGGCTCCTACAATGAGCAGTTCTTC. Encoded protein: CASRSYGSYNEQFF.

The rearrangement joins TRBV19 to TRBJ1-5; D is uncertain. V was clipped by 6 bases and J by 6 bases, with 18 bases between them. Germline V gene lookup returns CDR1 LNHDA and CDR2 SQIVND (reference sequence). This CDR3 has 15 residues. In DNA, the CDR3 is TGTGCCAGTAGCCTCCGGACTCTCATCCTTCAGCCCCAGCATTTT. It is translated as CASSLRTLILQPQHF.

In this sample, this clonotype turned up many times. The V call is TRBV7-2, the J call TRBJ1-4; D gene uncertain. The V gene lost 5 bases and the J gene lost 2 bases, with 12 bases spanning the gap. The length of the CDR3 is 15 residues. Germline CDR1 and CDR2: SGHTA and FQGNSA. This CDR3 reads CASSLPPGTNEKLFF. CDR3 bases: TGTGCCAGCAGCCTCCCCCCGGGTACTAATGAAAAACTGTTTTTT.

The chain uses TRBV19 and TRBJ2-1; 10 bases are shared with TRBD2. The J segment lost 4 bases and the V segment lost 7 bases, leaving 10 bases of the junction unmatched. The CDR3 runs 16 residues. CDR1 and CDR2 from the germline V gene are LNHDA and SQIVND (reference sequence). The CDR3 bases are TGTGCCAGTACCGAGAGGAGCGGGGGGGCTTACAATGAGCAGTTCTTC. Translating gives CASTERSGGAYNEQFF.

This clonotype appeared once. The chain uses TRBV20-1 and TRBJ1-5; 8 bases are shared with TRBD1. With V trimmed by 2 bases and J by 5 bases, 5 bases remained unmatched. This CDR3 region has 14 residues. The V gene's germline CDR1 is DFQATT and CDR2 SNEGSKA (reference sequence). The CDR3 nucleotides are TGCAGTGCTAGAAGCCTCAGGGGGCATCAGCCCCAGCATTTT. It translates to CSARSLRGHQPQHF.

The chain employs TRBV7-8 and TRBJ2-5; maybe TRBD2 (5 bases). The CDR3 is made up of 15 amino acids. Germline V gene sequence: CDR1 SGHVS, CDR2 FQNEAQ. Trimming pared 1 base from V and 0 bases from J, leaving 9 bases between. DNA for the CDR3: TGTGCCAGCAGCTTAGTCTCTAGCAACCAAGAGACCCAGTACTTC. This translates into CASSLVSSNQETQYF.

CDR3 in amino acids: CAISVRDQETQYF. For the CDR3, the DNA is TGTGCCATCAGTGTAAGGGACCAAGAGACCCAGTACTTC. The chain uses TRBV10-3 and TRBJ2-5; D not resolved. The germline gives CDR1 ENHRY, CDR2 SYGVKD. Trimming removed 4 bases at V and 0 bases at J, with 6 bases between. The length of the CDR3 is 13 residues.

This chain joins TRBV2 and TRBJ2-7, with D perhaps matching TRBD1 (6 bases). V was trimmed by 3 bases and J by 2 bases, leaving 8 bases between them. From germline, CDR1 is SNHLY and CDR2 FYNNEI. The length of the CDR3 is 13 residues. The CDR3 loop reads CASSDEGAYEQYF. The DNA for the CDR3 is TGTGCCAGCAGTGACGAGGGGGCCTACGAGCAGTACTTC.

This clonotype has a count of ten or more. This chain joins TRBV7-6 and TRBJ1-5; no firm D call. Germline loops: CDR1 SGHVS, CDR2 FNYEAQ. The V gene lost 2 bases and the J gene lost 9 bases, with 11 bases spanning the gap. This CDR3 comprises 13 residues. CDR3 in amino acids: CASSLSLQRPQHF. The DNA for the CDR3 is TGTGCCAGCAGCTTATCCCTACAGAGGCCCCAGCATTTT.